This TCR beta chain was sequenced for a study of beta chain features in type 1 diabetes. Study in general: Patients looked much like healthy donors when it came to age, gender and cell yields. Broader study findings: TCRB repertoires of naive, central memory and Treg cells appeared more similar among patients than among healthy donors.

In germline, CDR1 is SGHRS, CDR2 YFSETQ. CDR3 length: 16 amino acids. Between the trimmed V and J ends, which lost 0 bases and 1 base, there was a span of 10 bases. This clone was counted a few times. What it recognizes is unknown. A sort by CD45RO/CCR7/CD25/CD127/CD95/CD27 yielded CD4+ naive, central memory, regulatory and stem cell-like memory cells. TCRB transcripts that were expressed got sequenced, as all of the isolated RNA had been reverse transcribed. Profiling relied on immunoSEQ multiplex PCR, and the TCRdb table lists in-frame clones only, not all of them. Of approximately 250,000 clones listed, more than 9% are singletons.

The clonotype was recovered from a woman between 18 and 29 years old in good health. V usage is TRBV5-1 and J usage is TRBJ2-2, with a tentative D call TRBD2 (5 bases). Input material: naive CD4+ T cells from blood. CDR3 residues: CASSLAAGGNTGELFF. The CDR3, as DNA: TGCGCCAGCAGCTTGGCCGCCGGAGGGAACACCGGGGAGCTGTTTTTT.